Shown below are 5 T cell receptor beta chains from a single sample sequenced in a study of blood T cells in healthy people across ages. Through a sample-barcoded 5' primer and a J-beta primer mix, a second PCR was run for roughly 7 to 11 cycles. TCRdb analysed the 5' RACE reads with MiXCR anew, one entry per CDR3 protein. The table has approximately 700,000 distinct CDR3 sequences, approximately 29% seen once. Sequenced sample: blood. The receptors stem from a woman of 80 years or more in good health.

The chain combines TRBV7-2 with TRBJ2-2; 7 bases are shared with TRBD2. Germline V gives CDR1 SGHTA, CDR2 FQGNSA. The V and J ends lost 2 bases and 9 bases, in that order; junction bases with no gene match: 12. This CDR3 region has 16 residues. The CDR3 DNA reads as TGTGCCAGCAGCTTAAACCCGGCGGGGGTGACTTGGGAGCTGTTTTTT. Protein: CASSLNPAGVTWELFF.

This clonotype has a handful of counts. At one boundary the junction diverges from the germline segment, which might be a read error. The chain uses TRBV14 and TRBJ2-1; tentatively, D is TRBD1 or TRBD2 (5 bases each). This CDR3 is built from 16 residues. Germline V CDR1 and CDR2: SGHDN, FVKESK. CDR3 loop: CANSQDLGQGREEQFF. The DNA for the CDR3 is TGTGCCAACAGCCAAGATTTAGGGCAGGGAAGGGAGGAGCAGTTCTTC.

The chain combines TRBV3-1 with TRBJ2-5; no clear D gene. The length of the CDR3 is 15 residues. CDR1 and CDR2 from the germline V gene are LGHDT and YNNKEL (reference sequence). V was shortened by 0 bases and J by 5 bases, with 13 bases between the two germline ends. The CDR3 region is CASSQDSAGRETQYF. CDR3 nucleotides: TGTGCCAGCAGCCAAGATTCCGCAGGACGGGAGACCCAGTACTTC.

Worth noting for this clonotype: Given a much more abundant clone one base away, this may be a read error. DNA of the CDR3: TGTGCCGGCAGCAGGGTTCGCAATCAGCCCCAGCATTTT. Translating it yields CAGSRVRNQPQHF. J is TRBJ1-5 and V is TRBV2; TRBD1 might be the D (5 bases). The CDR3 sequence is 13 residues long. The germline V gene has CDR1 SNHLY and CDR2 FYNNEI.

J is TRBJ1-1 and V is TRBV13, with D maybe TRBD1 (5 bases). The V end was cut by 6 bases, the J end by 0 bases, with 14 bases between. The germline V gene has CDR1 PRHDT and CDR2 FYEKMQ (reference sequence). The CDR3 spans 15 residues. CDR3 DNA sequence: TGTGCCAGCAGAACCTTCCGGGGGTTGAACACTGAAGCTTTCTTT. Its translation: CASRTFRGLNTEAFF.